This TCR beta chain was observed in a study of OX40 agonist ivuxolimab in advanced cancers. Study information: Across the patients, intravenous ivuxolimab was delivered every 2 weeks at 0.01 to 10 mg/kg. With a range of roughly 23 to 90, age averaged roughly 60 years, and around 80% were male. Points from the study as a whole: Clonal expansion by week 6 occurred in CD4+ and CD8+ blood T cells (at 0.1 to 3.0 mg/kg). In CD8+ T cells, expanded clones were on average more numerous than in CD4+.

Only in-frame clones appear in the TCRdb table, and some are missing; sequencing was by immunoSEQ multiplex PCR. This table has 98,000 or so clones, approximately 90% appearing once. Worth noting for this clone: Antigen unknown.

V dropped 2 bases and J dropped 1; count of bases not matched to a gene: 5. The CDR3 extends over 16 amino acids. Looked up from germline, CDR1 is MGHRA and CDR2 is YSYEKL. Source: CD4+ or CD8+ T cells sorted from blood, taken in a trial of the OX40 agonist ivuxolimab. This rearrangement joins TRBV4-1 to TRBJ1-3; TRBD1 aligns across 7 bases. The origin of this receptor is an adult with an advanced solid tumor such as melanoma, head and neck, liver or kidney cancer. The CDR3 nucleotides are TGCGCCAGCAGCCAATTATGGACAGGTTCTGGAAACACCATATATTTT. This translates into CASSQLWTGSGNTIYF.